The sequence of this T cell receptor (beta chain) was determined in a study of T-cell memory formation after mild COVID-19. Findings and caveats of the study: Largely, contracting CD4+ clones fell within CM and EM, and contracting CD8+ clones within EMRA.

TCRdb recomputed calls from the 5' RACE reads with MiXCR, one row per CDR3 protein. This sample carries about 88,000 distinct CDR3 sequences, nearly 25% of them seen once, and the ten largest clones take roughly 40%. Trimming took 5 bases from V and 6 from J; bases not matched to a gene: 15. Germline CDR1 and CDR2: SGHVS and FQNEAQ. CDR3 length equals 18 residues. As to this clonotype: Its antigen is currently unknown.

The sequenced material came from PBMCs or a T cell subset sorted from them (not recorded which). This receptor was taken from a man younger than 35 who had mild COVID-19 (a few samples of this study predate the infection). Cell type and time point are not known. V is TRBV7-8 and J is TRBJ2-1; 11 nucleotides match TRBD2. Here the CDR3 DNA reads TGTGCCAGCAGCACAAGTCGAGCTAGCGGGGGGCAGGGCAATGAGCAGTTCTTC. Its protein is CASSTSRASGGQGNEQFF.